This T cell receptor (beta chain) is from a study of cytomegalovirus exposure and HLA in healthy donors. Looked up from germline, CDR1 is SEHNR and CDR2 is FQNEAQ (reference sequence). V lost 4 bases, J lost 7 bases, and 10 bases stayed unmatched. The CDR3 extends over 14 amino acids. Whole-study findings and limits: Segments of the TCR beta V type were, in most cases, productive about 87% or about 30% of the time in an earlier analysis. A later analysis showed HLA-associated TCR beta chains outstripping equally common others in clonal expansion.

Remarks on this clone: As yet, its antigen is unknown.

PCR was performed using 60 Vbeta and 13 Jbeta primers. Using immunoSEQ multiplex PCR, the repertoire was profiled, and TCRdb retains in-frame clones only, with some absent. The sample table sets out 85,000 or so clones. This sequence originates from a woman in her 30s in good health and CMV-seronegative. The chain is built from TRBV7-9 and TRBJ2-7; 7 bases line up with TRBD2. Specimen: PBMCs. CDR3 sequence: CASSSGGRPMEQYF. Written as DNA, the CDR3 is TGTGCCAGCAGCTCCGGGGGGAGACCTATGGAGCAGTACTTC.